The next 17 T cell receptor beta chains were all read from a single sample in a study of early T cells in non-severe SARS-CoV-2 infection. One entry per CDR3 protein results from TCRdb running MiXCR on the 5' RACE reads. Of tens of thousands of distinct CDR3 sequences in the sample, roughly 13% are singletons; the top ten hold around 5%. The sequenced sample was whole blood. The origin of the receptors is an adult who was a healthcare worker with PCR-confirmed SARS-CoV-2 infection or an uninfected control (not recorded which).

This clonotype has at least ten counts. The V gene is TRBV7-8, the J gene TRBJ1-5; no definite D call. From germline, CDR1 is SGHVS and CDR2 FQNEAQ. V lost 1 base to trimming and J lost 3 bases, with 10 bases between them. The CDR3 spans 15 residues. For the CDR3, the DNA is TGTGCCAGCAGCTTAGTGGCAGCTCCCAATCAGCCCCAGCATTTT. It encodes CASSLVAAPNQPQHF.

CDR3 DNA: TGCGCCAGCAGAAGACAGGCGAACACTGAAGCTTTCTTT. This gives the protein CASRRQANTEAFF. This rearrangement joins TRBV5-1 to TRBJ1-1; possibly TRBD1 for D (6 bases). The V end lost 5 bases, the J end lost 1 base, and 9 bases lay between the germline ends. Germline CDR1 reads SGHRS; CDR2 reads YFSETQ. The CDR3 extends over 13 amino acids.

This clonotype turned up a few times. The chain employs TRBV30 and TRBJ1-1; 12 bases map to TRBD1. Germline V CDR1 and CDR2: GTSNPN, SVGIG (reference sequence). V was clipped by 2 bases and J by 9 bases; unmatched bases: 4. The CDR3 has 13 residues. CDR3 coding DNA: TGTGCCTGGAGTATAGGGACAGGGGGCAAAGCTTTCTTT. It translates to CAWSIGTGGKAFF.

The chain is built from TRBV6-5 and TRBJ2-7; D might be TRBD1 (6 bases). Germline CDR1 reads MNHEY; CDR2 reads SVGAGI. The CDR3 is made up of 14 amino acids. V dropped 3 bases and J dropped 2 bases, with 11 bases sitting between them. The CDR3 is CASSYGDRPYEQYF. CDR3 in DNA: TGTGCCAGCAGTTATGGTGACAGGCCCTACGAGCAGTACTTC.

This clonotype was detected many times. The rearrangement joins TRBV12-3 or TRBV12-4 to TRBJ2-7, with D perhaps TRBD2 (6 bases). The CDR3 contains 15 residues. V was shortened by 5 bases and J by 5 bases, with 19 bases between the two germline ends. The CDR3 is CASSLSGRKIDEQYF. CDR3 sequence (DNA): TGTGCCAGCAGTCTTTCTGGGAGGAAGATCGACGAGCAGTACTTC.

The chain has TRBV29-1 and TRBJ2-3; unclear D gene. From germline, CDR1 is SQVTM and CDR2 ANQGSEA. The CDR3 length is 10 residues. V lost 7 bases to trimming and J lost 6 bases, with 8 bases between them. In nucleotides, the CDR3 is TGCAGCGGGCAGTGGGATACGCAGTATTTT. Its translation is CSGQWDTQYF.

The chain joins TRBV12-3 or TRBV12-4 to TRBJ2-3; unclear D gene. V was cut by 7 bases and J by 8 bases, with 13 bases left in between. The length of the CDR3 is 12 residues. In DNA form, the CDR3 reads TGTGCCAGCACCGAGCCCGGACCTACGCAGTATTTT. Amino acids: CASTEPGPTQYF.

The table lists this clonotype with many counts. V usage is TRBV7-9 and J usage is TRBJ2-1; TRBD1 is a possible D gene (6 bases). The germline V and J ends were trimmed by 5 bases and 8 bases, with 10 bases remaining between them. Germline values: CDR1 SEHNR, CDR2 FQNEAQ (reference sequence). This CDR3 spans 12 amino acids. CDR3: CASSRQVDEQFF. CDR3 DNA: TGTGCCAGCAGCCGACAGGTCGATGAGCAGTTCTTC.

Concerning this clonotype itself: This may come from a read error, since a much larger clone is one base off. The chain recombines TRBV27 with TRBJ2-5; 8 nucleotides match TRBD2. Germline loops: CDR1 MNHEY, CDR2 SMNVEV (reference sequence). V lost 6 bases to trimming and J lost 4 bases; unmatched junction nucleotides: 16. The CDR3 sequence is 17 residues long. The CDR3 protein is CASSPGLVGGPRETQYF. Written as DNA, the CDR3 is TGTGCCAGCAGCCCGGGACTAGTGGGGGGCCCCCGAGAGACCCAGTACTTC.

The CDR3 DNA reads as TGCGCCAGCAGCTGGGACCTTTCCAGTGGTGAGCAGTTCTTC. It yields the protein CASSWDLSSGEQFF. This rearrangement joins TRBV5-1 to TRBJ2-1; D could derive from TRBD1 or TRBD2 (5 bases each). V was cut by 3 bases and J by 9 bases, with 16 bases left in between. The CDR3 extends over 14 amino acids. Per the germline V gene, CDR1 is SGHRS and CDR2 is YFSETQ.

This clonotype was recorded many times. The CDR3 spells CASSLRSRQSNEKLFF. The CDR3 DNA sequence: TGCGCCAGCAGCTTGCGGTCCCGGCAAAGCAATGAAAAACTGTTTTTT. The rearrangement joins TRBV5-1 to TRBJ1-4; no definite D call. Deletions cut 1 base from V and 5 bases from J, with 15 bases between. The germline V gene encodes CDR1 SGHRS and CDR2 YFSETQ. The CDR3 has 16 residues.

About this clonotype: The missing conserved phenylalanine or tryptophan at the end of this CDR3 makes a read error likely. The gene calls are TRBV9 and TRBJ1-2, with 8 positions matching TRBD1. CDR1 is SGDLS, CDR2 YYNGEE, per germline. The J segment lost 7 bases and the V segment lost 4 bases, leaving 3 bases of the junction unmatched. This CDR3 spans 12 amino acids. CDR3 residues: CASSTGGGGYTS. CDR3 coding DNA: TGTGCCAGCAGCACAGGGGGTGGTGGCTACACCTCC.

This clonotype was counted at least ten times. The chain has TRBV6-6 and TRBJ2-1; D not certain. This CDR3 is 12 amino acids long. Looked up from germline, CDR1 is MNHNY and CDR2 is SVGAGI (reference sequence). V lost 5 bases and J 10 bases, leaving 12 bases between the germline ends. CDR3 sequence reads: CASSHSTSEQFF. Written as DNA, the CDR3 is TGTGCCAGCAGTCACAGTACTTCAGAGCAGTTCTTC.

This chain joins TRBV3-1 and TRBJ1-2; D call uncertain. Trimming shortened V by 1 base and J by 8 bases, and 11 bases separated the two germline ends. The CDR3 consists of 13 residues. CDR1 is LGHDT, CDR2 YNNKEL, per germline (reference sequence). CDR3 sequence (DNA): TGTGCCAGCAGCCAAGTCCGGAGCGGCGGCTACACCTTC. It yields the protein CASSQVRSGGYTF. Together with reference TRBV3-1 and TRBJ1-2, the CDR3 gives the full variable domain: DTAVSQTPKYLVTQMGNDKSIKCEQNLGHDTMYWYKQDSKKFLKIMFSYNNKELIINETVPNRFSPKSPDKAHLNLHINSLELGDSAVYFCASSQVRSGGYTFGSGTRLTVV.

The V gene is TRBV15, the J gene TRBJ2-3, with 9 bases aligning to TRBD2. The CDR3 runs to 17 residues. CDR1 is LNHNV and CDR2 is YYDKDF in the germline V gene (reference sequence). Unmatched junction bases numbered 9, after V lost 5 bases and J lost 0 bases. CDR3 sequence: CATSPGGGGMSTDTQYF. The CDR3 DNA reads as TGTGCCACCAGCCCTGGCGGGGGGGGTATGAGCACAGATACGCAGTATTTT.

V gene TRBV6-2 or TRBV6-3 combines with J gene TRBJ2-5, with D possibly being TRBD1 (5 bases). In germline, CDR1 is MNHEY, CDR2 SVGEGT. V lost 2 bases to trimming and J lost 1 base, with 11 bases between them. The CDR3 has 15 residues. The CDR3 loop is CASSYGLQGQETQYF. Written as DNA, the CDR3 is TGTGCCAGCAGTTACGGCCTCCAGGGCCAAGAGACCCAGTACTTC.

This clonotype showed up just a few times. The chain recombines TRBV7-2 with TRBJ2-3; unclear D gene. The CDR3 sequence is 13 residues long. The germline V and J ends were trimmed by 1 base and 7 bases, with 9 bases remaining between them. Germline V lookup: CDR1 SGHTA, CDR2 FQGNSA. CDR3 residues: CASSLGARYTQYF. CDR3 nucleotide sequence: TGTGCCAGCAGCTTAGGCGCCAGATATACGCAGTATTTT. The full variable domain, with the rest looked up from reference TRBV7-2 and TRBJ2-3, is GAGVSQSPSNKVTEKGKDVELRCDPISGHTALYWYRQSLGQGLEFLIYFQGNSAPDKSGLPSDRFSAERTGGSVSTLTIQRTQQEDSAVYLCASSLGARYTQYFGPGTRLTVL.